The 18 T cell receptor beta chains below were found in one sample sequenced in a study of cytomegalovirus exposure and HLA in healthy donors. Vbeta (60) and Jbeta (13) primers were used in the PCR. Libraries were prepared by immunoSEQ multiplex PCR; TCRdb keeps only in-frame clonotypes and omits some of them. The sample shows approximately 190,000 clones, roughly 73% of them seen only once. Sequencing was performed on PBMCs. Source of these receptors: a woman younger than 45 in good health and CMV-seropositive.

The CDR3 sequence is CASSLNGLAGGPRRNEQFF. DNA for the CDR3: TGTGCCAGCAGCTTAAACGGGCTAGCGGGGGGGCCTCGTAGGAATGAGCAGTTCTTC. V and J are TRBV7-3 and TRBJ2-1, with TRBD2 matching over 12 bases. Unmatched junction bases numbered 14, after V lost 1 base and J lost 7 bases. The CDR3 contains 19 residues. CDR1 and CDR2 from the germline V gene are SGHTA and FQGTGA.

In its sample, this clone was seen a few times. V usage is TRBV18 and J usage is TRBJ2-5; TRBD1 agrees at 7 bases. J was trimmed by 1 base and V by 8 bases; bases with no gene match: 4. This CDR3 is built from 13 residues. The V gene's germline CDR1 is KGHSH and CDR2 LQKENI. As DNA, the CDR3 is TGTGCCAGCACGGACAGGCGCCAAGAGACCCAGTACTTC. It specifies CASTDRRQETQYF.

This chain links TRBV4-2 with TRBJ2-3, with TRBD2 identical over 9 bases. This CDR3 comprises 16 residues. CDR1 is LGHNA, CDR2 YNFKEQ, per germline. After removal of 2 bases from V and 1 base from J, the junction contained 4 bases not matched to a gene. CDR3 in DNA: TGTGCCAGCAGCCAAAGGCGGGGGGGCGGCACAGATACGCAGTATTTT. It yields the protein CASSQRRGGGTDTQYF.

The chain combines TRBV20-1 with TRBJ2-7, with 7 bases matching TRBD1. The ends lost 5 bases at V and 6 bases at J; junction bases unmatched: 4. Germline CDR1 is DFQATT and CDR2 is SNEGSKA (reference sequence). CDR3 length: 11 residues. The CDR3 nucleotides read TGCAGTGCTCCGCAGGGGGTCGAGCAGTACTTC. Translated, it gives CSAPQGVEQYF.

The V and J genes are TRBV5-1 and TRBJ1-6; the match to TRBD1 covers 7 bases. The V segment lost 0 bases and the J segment 10 bases; nucleotides outside the gene matches: 7. Germline lookup yields CDR1 SGHRS and CDR2 YFSETQ. This CDR3 region has 15 residues. The CDR3 is CASSLETGSPSPLHF. As DNA, the CDR3 is TGCGCCAGCAGCTTGGAGACAGGGTCCCCCTCACCCCTCCACTTT.

This rearrangement joins TRBV4-1 to TRBJ2-7; 7 bases agree with TRBD1. The V segment lost 1 base and the J segment 4 bases; nucleotides outside the gene matches: 7. CDR3 length equals 15 residues. Germline V gene sequence: CDR1 MGHRA, CDR2 YSYEKL. The CDR3 here is CASSQGQGKVYEQYF. CDR3 sequence (DNA): TGCGCCAGCAGCCAAGGACAGGGTAAAGTTTACGAGCAGTACTTC.

There are a few counts of this clone. The CDR3 region has the DNA TGTGCCAGCCGACTAGCGGGGCGTACCGGGGAGCTGTTTTTT. Translation: CASRLAGRTGELFF. V is TRBV18 and J is TRBJ2-2, with 11 bases lining up with TRBD2. The CDR3 has 14 residues. Trimming cost V 8 bases and J 5 bases; bases outside gene matches: 4. CDR1 is KGHSH and CDR2 is LQKENI in the germline V gene.

V is TRBV30 and J is TRBJ2-1; a possible D gene is TRBD2 (5 bases). The CDR3 loop spans 14 amino acids. V was clipped by 5 bases and J by 5 bases, with 16 bases between them. The germline V gene has CDR1 GTSNPN and CDR2 SVGIG (reference sequence). The CDR3: CAWSLLEIDNEQFF. CDR3 in DNA: TGTGCCTGGTCCCTACTAGAAATCGACAATGAGCAGTTCTTC.

This sequence joins TRBV19 and TRBJ2-2; D is possibly TRBD2 (5 bases). Germline CDR1 LNHDA, CDR2 SQIVND (reference sequence). Trimming removed 8 bases from V and 0 bases from J, with 19 bases in between. The CDR3 is 17 amino acids. CDR3 nucleotide sequence: TGTGCCAGTTCCAGAGGGAGCGGACTTCCGAACACCGGGGAGCTGTTTTTT. This encodes CASSRGSGLPNTGELFF.

The V and J genes are TRBV5-1 and TRBJ2-3; TRBD2 aligns across 8 bases. The CDR3 totals 15 residues. The junction had 6 bases not matched to a gene; V was cut back by 3 bases and J by 3 bases. Germline V gene data show CDR1 as SGHRS and CDR2 as YFSETQ. In nucleotides, the CDR3 is TGCGCCAGCAGCTCGGGACTAGTGTCGACAGATACGCAGTATTTT. Translated, it gives CASSSGLVSTDTQYF.

This chain joins TRBV27 and TRBJ2-3; 7 bases match TRBD2. CDR1 and CDR2 (germline): MNHEY, SMNVEV (reference sequence). Trimming removed 9 bases from V and 2 bases from J; junction bases left unmatched: 8. CDR3 length equals 14 residues. The chain's CDR3 is CASRAGVYTDTQYF. CDR3 DNA: TGTGCCAGTCGTGCGGGGGTCTACACAGATACGCAGTATTTT.

The gene calls are TRBV4-2 and TRBJ2-1, with TRBD2 identical over 16 bases. The CDR3 is 14 residues long. Germline assignment: CDR1 LGHNA and CDR2 YNFKEQ. The junction had 7 bases not matched to a gene; V was cut back by 6 bases and J by 14 bases. CDR3 sequence reads: CASSPGTSGGAKFF. The CDR3 DNA is TGTGCCAGCAGTCCCGGGACTAGCGGGGGGGCTAAGTTCTTC.

The chain uses TRBV7-3 and TRBJ2-2; 11 bases agree with TRBD1. CDR3 length: 21 amino acids. With V trimmed by 5 bases and J by 3 bases, 20 bases remained unmatched. Germline V lookup: CDR1 SGHTA, CDR2 FQGTGA. CDR3 region: CASSPKRGQGANWWDTGELFF. As DNA, the CDR3 is TGTGCCAGCAGCCCAAAAAGAGGACAGGGGGCGAATTGGTGGGACACCGGGGAGCTGTTTTTT.

This chain links TRBV4-2 with TRBJ1-3; 7 bases agree with TRBD1. This CDR3 contains 15 residues. Trimming cost V 4 bases and J 3 bases; bases outside gene matches: 6. The germline gives CDR1 LGHNA, CDR2 YNFKEQ. The CDR3 is CASSRTGGDGNTIYF. For the CDR3, the DNA is TGTGCCAGCAGCCGGACAGGTGGTGATGGAAACACCATATATTTT.

In nucleotides, the CDR3 is TGTGCCAGTAGTACCTTATGGGGAGGGTCGACAGATACGCAGTATTTT. This gives the protein CASSTLWGGSTDTQYF. This chain links TRBV19 with TRBJ2-3, with 7 nucleotides matching TRBD2. The junction had 10 bases not matched to a gene; V was cut back by 4 bases and J by 3 bases. This CDR3 has 16 amino acids. In germline, CDR1 is LNHDA, CDR2 SQIVND (reference sequence).

This chain links TRBV7-2 with TRBJ2-7; D might be TRBD1 (5 bases). The germline gives CDR1 SGHTA, CDR2 FQGNSA. V dropped 5 bases and J dropped 2 bases, with 16 bases sitting between them. The CDR3 is 15 residues long. CDR3 DNA sequence: TGTGCCAGCAGCGTGTTCTTGGGGCAGGCCTACGAGCAGTACTTC. Its protein is CASSVFLGQAYEQYF.

V gene TRBV9 combines with J gene TRBJ2-5, with 10 nucleotides matching TRBD2. The CDR3 is 15 residues long. The V gene end was trimmed by 4 bases and the J gene end by 1 base; junction bases not matched to a gene: 4. Germline V gives CDR1 SGDLS, CDR2 YYNGEE. CDR3 in amino acids: CASSPTSGIQETQYF. CDR3 nucleotides: TGTGCCAGCAGCCCTACTAGCGGGATCCAAGAGACCCAGTACTTC.

V is TRBV7-9 and J is TRBJ2-5, with 11 bases lining up with TRBD1. CDR3 length: 16 residues. V gave up 4 bases and J gave up 2 bases; unmatched junction bases: 6. From germline, CDR1 is SEHNR and CDR2 FQNEAQ (reference sequence). The CDR3 loop reads CASSWGDRGTQETQYF. The CDR3 nucleotides are TGTGCCAGCAGCTGGGGGGACAGGGGGACGCAAGAGACCCAGTACTTC.